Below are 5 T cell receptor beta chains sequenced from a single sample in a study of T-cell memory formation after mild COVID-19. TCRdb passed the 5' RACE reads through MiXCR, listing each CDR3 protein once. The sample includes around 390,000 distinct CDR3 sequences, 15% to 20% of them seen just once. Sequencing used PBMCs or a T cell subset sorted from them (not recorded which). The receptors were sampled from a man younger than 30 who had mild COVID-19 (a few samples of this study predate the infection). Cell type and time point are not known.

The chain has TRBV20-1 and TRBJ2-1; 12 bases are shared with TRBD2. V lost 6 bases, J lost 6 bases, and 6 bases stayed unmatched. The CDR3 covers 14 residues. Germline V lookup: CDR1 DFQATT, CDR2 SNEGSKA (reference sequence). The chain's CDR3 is CSAPSGRAPNEQFF. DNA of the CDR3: TGCAGTGCCCCTAGCGGGAGGGCGCCCAATGAGCAGTTCTTC.

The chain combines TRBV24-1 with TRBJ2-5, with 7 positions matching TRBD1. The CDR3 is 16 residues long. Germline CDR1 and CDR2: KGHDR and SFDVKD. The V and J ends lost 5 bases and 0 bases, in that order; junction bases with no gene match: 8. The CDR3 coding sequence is TGTGCCACCAGTGCCCTGACAGGGACGTACCAAGAGACCCAGTACTTC. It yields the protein CATSALTGTYQETQYF.

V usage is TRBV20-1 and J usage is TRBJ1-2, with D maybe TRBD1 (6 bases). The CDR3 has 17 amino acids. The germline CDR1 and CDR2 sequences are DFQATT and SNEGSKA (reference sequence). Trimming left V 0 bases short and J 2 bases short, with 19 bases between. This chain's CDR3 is CSARDRQGGVKNYGYTF. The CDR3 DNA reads TGCAGTGCTAGAGATCGGCAAGGGGGAGTGAAAAACTATGGCTACACCTTC.

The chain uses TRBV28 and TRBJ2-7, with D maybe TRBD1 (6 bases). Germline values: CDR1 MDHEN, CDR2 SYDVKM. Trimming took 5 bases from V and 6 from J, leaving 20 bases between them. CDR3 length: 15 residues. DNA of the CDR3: TGTGCCAGCAGTCCCCGGACAGCTTATAGCCGCGAGCAGTACGTC. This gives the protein CASSPRTAYSREQYV.

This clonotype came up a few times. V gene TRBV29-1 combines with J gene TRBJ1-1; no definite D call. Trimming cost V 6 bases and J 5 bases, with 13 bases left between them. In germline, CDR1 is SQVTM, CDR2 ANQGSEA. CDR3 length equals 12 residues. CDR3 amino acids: CSVRTLETEAFF. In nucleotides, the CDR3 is TGCAGCGTACGAACGCTGGAGACTGAAGCTTTCTTT.